This entry lists 29 T cell receptor beta chains sequenced from one sample in a study of response to subunit inactivated influenza vaccine. TCRdb independently ran MiXCR on the RT-PCR reads; one entry per CDR3 protein. The data contain approximately 170,000 distinct CDR3 sequences, 9.5% to 15% of them singletons. This sample was shared with a second study, whose subject was T cells expressing NK-cell markers. That report notes: In generating TCR beta cDNA, 5'RACE template switching with UMIs was used.

This specimen consisted of CD8+ T cells sorted from PBMCs, obtained roughly 12 days after vaccination. These receptors were taken from a man aged 45-65 years who received an inactivated influenza vaccine.

In its sample, this clonotype was seen a few times. V gene TRBV12-3 or TRBV12-4 combines with J gene TRBJ2-5, with TRBD1 identical over 8 bases. There are 12 residues in the CDR3. The ends lost 5 bases at V and 5 bases at J; junction bases unmatched: 1. In nucleotides, the CDR3 is TGTGCCAGCAGTACAGGGGGGGAGACCCAGTACTTC. Amino acids: CASSTGGETQYF.

This clonotype was found many times. This rearrangement joins TRBV10-3 to TRBJ2-7, with a weak D call TRBD1 (5 bases). V was trimmed by 11 bases and J by 0 bases, leaving 17 bases between them. The CDR3 length is 14 residues. Per the germline V gene, CDR1 is ENHRY and CDR2 is SYGVKD. CDR3 bases: TGTGCCTCAAGAATGACAGCCCTCTCCTACGAGCAGTACTTC. Translation gives CASRMTALSYEQYF.

The chain recombines TRBV28 with TRBJ2-3; maybe TRBD1 (6 bases). The CDR3 sequence is 15 residues long. Germline V gene data show CDR1 as MDHEN and CDR2 as SYDVKM. The germline V and J ends were trimmed by 3 bases and 6 bases, with 16 bases remaining between them. The DNA for the CDR3 is TGTGCCAGCAGTTTTAGTTTAGGGGGTCCGGATACGCAGTATTTT. Translating gives CASSFSLGGPDTQYF.

The chain employs TRBV7-9 and TRBJ1-2; the D is unclear. The germline V gene encodes CDR1 SEHNR and CDR2 FQNEAQ (reference sequence). Trimming left V 4 bases short and J 0 bases short, with 18 bases between. The CDR3 runs to 17 residues. As DNA, the CDR3 is TGTGCCAGCAGCTCCCTGTCTCGGCAGAGCGCTAACTATGGCTACACCTTC. Residues: CASSSLSRQSANYGYTF.

There are many counts of this clonotype. The rearrangement joins TRBV29-1 to TRBJ1-1; unclear D gene. The CDR3 is made up of 13 amino acids. Trimming took 4 bases from V and 0 from J, leaving 9 bases between them. Germline V gene lookup returns CDR1 SQVTM and CDR2 ANQGSEA. The CDR3 protein is CSVALGMNTEAFF. CDR3 DNA: TGCAGCGTTGCGCTGGGGATGAACACTGAAGCTTTCTTT.

This sequence joins TRBV7-6 and TRBJ2-7; D is ambiguous. The V end was cut by 1 base, the J end by 2 bases, with 9 bases between. CDR1 and CDR2 from the germline V gene are SGHVS and FNYEAQ. This CDR3 spans 14 amino acids. CDR3 in DNA: TGTGCCAGCAGCTTAGTCCCCGGAACCTACGAGCAGTACTTC. This encodes CASSLVPGTYEQYF. Looking up the rest from reference TRBV7-6 and TRBJ2-7 gives the full variable domain: GAGVSQSPRYKVTKRGQDVALRCDPISGHVSLYWYRQALGQGPEFLTYFNYEAQQDKSGLPNDRFSAERPEGSISTLTIQRTEQRDSAMYRCASSLVPGTYEQYFGPGTRLTVT.

This chain connects TRBV4-3 to TRBJ1-6; the match to TRBD1 covers 11 bases. Per the germline V gene, CDR1 is LGHNA and CDR2 is YSLEER. The CDR3 is 17 residues long. The V segment lost 6 bases and the J segment 7 bases; nucleotides outside the gene matches: 11. CDR3 amino acids: CASSRTGGAFGNSPLHF. CDR3 DNA sequence: TGCGCCAGCAGTCGGACAGGGGGCGCATTCGGAAATTCACCCCTCCACTTT.

The CDR3 sequence: CASSYLYPGQIMTDTQYF. CDR3 DNA: TGTGCCAGCAGTTACCTCTACCCGGGACAGATCATGACAGATACGCAGTATTTT. This chain uses TRBV6-2 or TRBV6-3 with TRBJ2-3; TRBD1 agrees at 7 bases. Germline assignment: CDR1 MNHEY and CDR2 SVGEGT. V was pared by 2 bases and J by 3 bases, with 14 bases of the junction left unmatched. This CDR3 has 18 residues.

At least ten counts were recorded for this clonotype. The chain is built from TRBV5-1 and TRBJ1-6; TRBD1 is a possible D gene (6 bases). V dropped 3 bases and J dropped 9 bases, with 13 bases sitting between them. CDR1 is SGHRS and CDR2 is YFSETQ in the germline V gene. The CDR3 has 14 residues. Here the CDR3 reads CASSWTDGSSPLHF. In nucleotides, the CDR3 is TGCGCCAGCAGCTGGACAGATGGGAGTTCACCCCTCCACTTT.

This clonotype was seen more than once but under ten times. This chain connects TRBV7-6 to TRBJ2-5; tentatively, D is TRBD2 (6 bases). Germline lookup yields CDR1 SGHVS and CDR2 FNYEAQ. V was clipped by 2 bases and J by 5 bases, with 21 bases between them. The CDR3 is 17 amino acids. This CDR3 reads CASSLSPGDGTRETQYF. In DNA form, the CDR3 reads TGTGCCAGCAGCTTATCTCCGGGGGACGGGACCAGGGAGACCCAGTACTTC.

This clonotype was observed a handful of times. V is TRBV6-5 and J is TRBJ2-1; no firm D call. V lost 5 bases and J 9 bases, leaving 8 bases between the germline ends. This CDR3 is 11 amino acids long. From germline, CDR1 is MNHEY and CDR2 SVGAGI. This CDR3 is CASSGVGEQFF. CDR3 in DNA: TGTGCCAGCAGTGGAGTAGGTGAGCAGTTCTTC.

This clonotype was detected ten times or more. The V call is TRBV12-3 or TRBV12-4, the J call TRBJ2-5; D not certain. This CDR3 region has 14 residues. V lost 1 base to trimming and J lost 1 base, with 7 bases between them. CDR3 loop: CASSLDPGQETQYF. CDR3 bases: TGTGCCAGCAGTTTAGACCCCGGCCAAGAGACCCAGTACTTC.

This clonotype occurred a few times. The chain is built from TRBV10-3 and TRBJ2-3, with TRBD1 identical over 7 bases. Looked up from germline, CDR1 is ENHRY and CDR2 is SYGVKD. Unmatched junction bases numbered 15, after V lost 10 bases and J lost 2 bases. The CDR3 runs 16 residues. The CDR3 here is CATEDKGALVTDTQYF. DNA for the CDR3: TGTGCCACCGAGGATAAGGGGGCCTTGGTCACAGATACGCAGTATTTT.

This chain uses TRBV14 with TRBJ2-7; D unclear. V lost 0 bases to trimming and J lost 3 bases, with 3 bases between them. The CDR3 length is 12 residues. Germline-derived CDR1 and CDR2 are SGHDN and FVKESK. The CDR3 reads CASSQEDYEQYF. DNA of the CDR3: TGTGCCAGCAGCCAAGAAGACTACGAGCAGTACTTC. Drawing the rest from reference TRBV14 and TRBJ2-7, the complete variable domain is EAGVTQFPSHSVIEKGQTVTLRCDPISGHDNLYWYRRVMGKEIKFLLHFVKESKQDESGMPNNRFLAERTGGTYSTLKVQPAELEDSGVYFCASSQEDYEQYFGPGTRLTVT.

This clonotype was detected a few times. The J gene is TRBJ2-3, the V gene TRBV4-1; a possible D gene is TRBD2 (6 bases). Germline V gene lookup returns CDR1 MGHRA and CDR2 YSYEKL. The CDR3 extends over 17 amino acids. V lost 1 base and J lost 0, with 14 bases in between. CDR3 amino acids: CASSQAGVRPSTDTQYF. For the CDR3, the DNA is TGCGCCAGCAGCCAAGCGGGGGTGCGACCTAGCACAGATACGCAGTATTTT.

This clonotype was seen more than once but under ten times. The rearrangement links TRBV27 to TRBJ2-3, with TRBD1 identical over 7 bases. This CDR3 has 17 amino acids. Germline V gene sequence: CDR1 MNHEY, CDR2 SMNVEV (reference sequence). Losses at the gene ends were 5 bases for V and 2 bases for J; bases not matched to a gene: 13. The CDR3: CASSVIGTELFTDTQYF. DNA for the CDR3: TGTGCCAGCAGTGTAATCGGGACAGAGCTTTTCACAGATACGCAGTATTTT.

The chain recombines TRBV29-1 with TRBJ2-3; D is perhaps TRBD1 (5 bases). Per the germline V gene, CDR1 is SQVTM and CDR2 is ANQGSEA. The V and J ends lost 7 bases and 8 bases respectively, with 22 bases between them. The CDR3 consists of 14 residues. The CDR3: CSGAGSPLGATQYF. The CDR3, as DNA: TGCAGCGGTGCAGGGTCCCCGCTCGGCGCTACGCAGTATTTT.

The genes are TRBV19 and TRBJ2-7, with TRBD2 as a possible D gene (6 bases). Per the germline V gene, CDR1 is LNHDA and CDR2 is SQIVND (reference sequence). This CDR3 is built from 16 residues. V was cut by 3 bases and J by 7 bases, with 22 bases left in between. CDR3: CASSIGFGTLSGEQYF. CDR3 DNA: TGTGCCAGTAGTATCGGGTTTGGGACTCTCTCTGGGGAGCAGTACTTC. The full variable domain, with the rest looked up from reference TRBV19 and TRBJ2-7, is DGGITQSPKYLFRKEGQNVTLSCEQNLNHDAMYWYRQDPGQGLRLIYYSQIVNDFQKGDIAEGYSVSREKKESFPLTVTSAQKNPTAFYLCASSIGFGTLSGEQYFGPGTRLTVT.

The CDR3 DNA reads TGTGCCAGCAGTGACGACATCTCCTACGAGCAGTACTTC. This codes for CASSDDISYEQYF. The chain has TRBV2 and TRBJ2-7; D is undetermined. In germline, CDR1 is SNHLY, CDR2 FYNNEI. The V end lost 3 bases, the J end lost 0 bases, and 6 bases lay between the germline ends. The CDR3 runs to 13 residues.

This clonotype was picked up a small number of times. The rearrangement uses TRBV6-5 and TRBJ2-7; 8 nucleotides match TRBD1. The trim removed 0 bases at V and 0 bases at J, leaving 7 bases unmatched. CDR1 is MNHEY, CDR2 SVGAGI, per germline. The CDR3 sequence is 17 residues long. The CDR3 reads CASSYSSRGLPSYEQYF. The DNA of the CDR3 is TGTGCCAGCAGTTACTCGAGCAGGGGGCTTCCCTCCTACGAGCAGTACTTC.

This clonotype has ten or more counts. CDR3 DNA sequence: TGTGCCAGCAGTTTAGCTTTGACCCAAGAGACCCAGTACTTC. Amino acid sequence: CASSLALTQETQYF. V gene TRBV12-3 or TRBV12-4 combines with J gene TRBJ2-5, with D unresolved. V lost 0 bases to trimming and J lost 1 base, with 6 bases between them. The CDR3 is 14 amino acids.

J is TRBJ2-1 and V is TRBV7-6; 9 positions match TRBD1. CDR1 SGHVS and CDR2 FNYEAQ come from the germline V gene. CDR3 size: 17 residues. V gave up 1 base and J gave up 2 bases; unmatched junction bases: 6. In nucleotides, the CDR3 is TGTGCCAGCAGCTTAGATCCACAGGGGGCGACCTACAATGAGCAGTTCTTC. Amino acids: CASSLDPQGATYNEQFF.

This rearrangement joins TRBV7-9 to TRBJ2-5; D is undetermined. The CDR3 consists of 14 residues. Germline CDR1 is SEHNR and CDR2 is FQNEAQ (reference sequence). Between the trimmed V and J ends, which lost 1 base and 3 bases, there was a span of 9 bases. The CDR3 sequence: CASSLDAVKETQYF. CDR3 DNA sequence: TGTGCCAGCAGCTTAGATGCTGTTAAAGAGACCCAGTACTTC.

This clonotype was detected ten times or more. This chain connects TRBV29-1 to TRBJ2-2; TRBD1 aligns across 10 bases. The CDR3 spans 17 residues. From germline, CDR1 is SQVTM and CDR2 ANQGSEA. Trimming took 2 bases from V and 7 from J; bases not matched to a gene: 13. CDR3 sequence (DNA): TGCAGCGTTGAAATGTGGACAGGGGGGGATGAAATCGGGGAGCTGTTTTTT. As protein: CSVEMWTGGDEIGELFF.

As concerns this clonotype: The limits of the CDR3 on the DNA are not certain, so only TCRdb's listed CDR3 is given. The V gene is TRBV4-3, the J gene TRBJ2-7; TRBD2 is the table's D call, not checked against the DNA. Germline CDR1 LGHNA, CDR2 YSLEER. The CDR3 is 16 residues long, ends included. CDR3 residues: CASSYTFGESTYEQYF.

In its sample, this clonotype is medium-sized (0.01 to 0.1%). The rearrangement links TRBV12-3 or TRBV12-4 to TRBJ2-1; the D gene is possibly TRBD2 (5 bases). This CDR3 region has 15 residues. Trimming removed 3 bases from V and 10 bases from J, with 19 bases in between. The CDR3 reads CASSFRGGTRGEQFF. The CDR3 coding sequence is TGTGCCAGCAGTTTTAGAGGTGGCACACGGGGAGAGCAGTTCTTC.

This chain links TRBV11-1 with TRBJ2-2, with 8 bases matching TRBD2. Germline V gene lookup returns CDR1 SGHAT and CDR2 FQDESV (reference sequence). Losses at the gene ends were 10 bases for V and 6 bases for J; bases not matched to a gene: 22. This CDR3 has 18 amino acids. This CDR3 is CATLGGAGRASGPGELFF. Written as DNA, the CDR3 is TGTGCCACCCTCGGGGGGGCCGGGAGGGCCTCTGGACCCGGGGAGCTGTTTTTT. Drawing the rest from reference TRBV11-1 and TRBJ2-2, the complete variable domain is EAEVAQSPRYKITEKSQAVAFWCDPISGHATLYWYRQILGQGPELLVQFQDESVVDDSQLPKDRFSAERLKGVDSTLKIQPAELGDSAMYLCATLGGAGRASGPGELFFGEGSRLTVL.

This clonotype was seen only a few times. The gene calls are TRBV7-2 and TRBJ1-6; D may be TRBD1 (5 bases). Trimming cost V 3 bases and J 8 bases, with 14 bases left between them. The CDR3 has 15 amino acids. Germline V gene sequence: CDR1 SGHTA, CDR2 FQGNSA. In DNA form, the CDR3 reads TGTGCCAGCAGCTTTGGGGGTGTGAGGTATTCACCCCTCCACTTT. This gives the protein CASSFGGVRYSPLHF.

This clonotype was counted at least ten times. This chain joins TRBV29-1 and TRBJ2-7; 7 bases are shared with TRBD1. V shed 4 bases, J shed 4 bases, and the junction held 4 bases outside the gene matches. The germline gives CDR1 SQVTM, CDR2 ANQGSEA. The CDR3 sequence is 12 residues long. CDR3 DNA: TGCAGCGTTGGGGGGACAGCTTACGAGCAGTACTTC. It encodes CSVGGTAYEQYF.